A single TCR beta chain is shown here with its context. It has no known antigen specificity. Base qualities are missing; no much larger clone stands one base away. Genomic DNA was used as template for profiling of TCR beta VDJ combinations and CDR3 sequences. An Illumina HiSeq 2000 was the platform used for TCR repertoire sequencing. The original methods were these. TRBV/TRBJ rearrangement plots, CDR3 size and DJ length profiles, and Simpson's diversity index were used to evaluate the repertoires. The most abundant DNA sequence in the deep sequencing data was defined as the immunodominant clone. CDR3 amino acid sequences were checked for sharing across subjects and were also compared against the VDJdb database and published repertoires. Using fastp trimming at Q25 and MiXCR clonotype assembly, TCRdb reanalyzed the public sequencing data and kept in-frame beta chains. Every distinct CDR3 protein forms one entry, paired with its most common genes and DNA. It is TCRdb's table, rather than the study itself, that gives the V and J calls and clone size. The sample table holds hundreds of thousands of distinct CDR3 sequences, of which roughly 68% were seen once. Of the sample, approximately 3.9% falls within the top ten clones.

TCR repertoires of sorted CD4+ and CD8+ blood T cells from severe aplastic anemia patients and healthy subjects were deep-sequenced in the study. Ficoll-Paque density gradient centrifugation was used to isolate peripheral blood mononuclear cells. Before DNA was extracted, CD4+ and CD8+ T cells were sorted using either FACS or magnetic beads. Via the germline V gene (reference sequence), CDR1 is SGHNT and CDR2 YYREEE. V is cut by 3 bases and J by 0 bases, and the space between the germline ends is 9 bases. The cysteine opens and the phenylalanine closes a CDR3 of 14 amino acids. This entry keeps only the CDR3 DNA: 42 bases, framed from base 1. This sample is drawn from a study of CD8+CD57+ T cells in acquired aplastic anemia (dated by TCRdb to the late 2010s). A note on the overall study: On average, sorted CD4+ and CD8+ cells yielded 2.5 to 3.5 ug of extracted DNA, with a range of roughly 0.18 to 30 ug. Mean read counts for healthy donor samples were 8.5 million to 10.8 million for CD4+ cells and fewer than 12 million for CD8+ cells.

Broad study findings and their caveats: Although 25 to 30 CD8+ CDR3 sequences were shared by patients and controls, these sequences appeared highly expressed in patients and within the immunodominant clones of patients. No significant difference in CD8+ Simpson's diversity was found between patients and healthy controls (P=0.060).

This receptor chain uses TRBV5-4 and TRBJ1-2; a confident D gene designation cannot be given. The sequenced sample consisted of sorted CD4+, CD8+, or CD8+CD57+ T cells (not recorded which) from PBMCs. The sequence derives from a human donor in good health, serving as a control. The CDR3 sequence is CASSSRPTNYGYTF. DNA sequence: TGTGCCAGCAGCTCGAGGCCTACTAACTATGGCTACACCTTC.